The clone carrying this T cell receptor (beta chain) was detected only a few times. Its matching antigen is unknown. The sample originates from a study of cytomegalovirus exposure and HLA in healthy donors. Turning to the study itself: As released early, the data held 75 million to 90 million unique TCRs from HLA-typed donors.

Primers for the PCR totalled 60 Vbeta and 13 Jbeta. Method: immunoSEQ multiplex PCR; TCRdb's copy keeps in-frame clones and lacks some. The data show about 120,000 clones, around 85% seen once. Study-wide findings and caveats: Most TCR sequences proved rare, with some public TCRs found in many donors. Most likely, a cluster of highly shared sequence variants arose as a sequencing artifact. Evidence from a later analysis indicated that most CMV-associated TCR beta chains looked HLA-restricted.

The V gene's germline CDR1 is LNHDA and CDR2 SQIVND (reference sequence). V lost 5 bases to trimming and J lost 4 bases; unmatched junction nucleotides: 8. This CDR3 contains 17 residues. The V and J genes are TRBV19 and TRBJ2-6; 10 bases align to TRBD1. This clonotype was obtained from a man aged 30 to 39 in good health and CMV-seropositive. The specimen was PBMCs. CDR3 in DNA: TGTGCCAGTAGTGAAACCGGGACAGGGGCAGGGGCCAACGTCCTGACTTTC. It codes for CASSETGTGAGANVLTF.